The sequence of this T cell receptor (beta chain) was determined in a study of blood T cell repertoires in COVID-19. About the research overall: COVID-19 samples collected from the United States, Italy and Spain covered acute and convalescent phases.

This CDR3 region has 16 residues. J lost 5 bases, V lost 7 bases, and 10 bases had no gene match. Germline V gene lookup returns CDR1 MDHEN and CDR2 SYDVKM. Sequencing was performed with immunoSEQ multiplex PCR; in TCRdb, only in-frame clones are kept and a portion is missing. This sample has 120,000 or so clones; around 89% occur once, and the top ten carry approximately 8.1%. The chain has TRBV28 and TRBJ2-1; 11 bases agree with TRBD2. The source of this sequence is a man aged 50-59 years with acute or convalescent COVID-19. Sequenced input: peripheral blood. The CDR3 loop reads CASTDYSGRVNNEQFF. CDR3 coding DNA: TGTGCCAGCACCGATTATAGCGGGAGGGTAAACAATGAGCAGTTCTTC.